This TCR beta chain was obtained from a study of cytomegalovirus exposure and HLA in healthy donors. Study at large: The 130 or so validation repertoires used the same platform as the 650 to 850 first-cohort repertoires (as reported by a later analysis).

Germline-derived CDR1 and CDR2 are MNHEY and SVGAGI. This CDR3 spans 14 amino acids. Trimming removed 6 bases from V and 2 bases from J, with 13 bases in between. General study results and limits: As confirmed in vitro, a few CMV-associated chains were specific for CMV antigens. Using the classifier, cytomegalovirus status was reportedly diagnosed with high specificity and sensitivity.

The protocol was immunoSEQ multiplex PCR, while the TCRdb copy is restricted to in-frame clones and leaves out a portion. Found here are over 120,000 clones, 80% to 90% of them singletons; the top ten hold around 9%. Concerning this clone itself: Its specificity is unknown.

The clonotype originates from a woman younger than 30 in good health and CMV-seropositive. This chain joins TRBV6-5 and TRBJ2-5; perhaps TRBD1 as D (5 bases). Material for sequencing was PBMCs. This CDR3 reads CASSLRTTQETQYF. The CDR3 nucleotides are TGTGCCAGCAGCCTTAGGACAACACAAGAGACCCAGTACTTC.